These 20 T cell receptor beta chains came from one sample sequenced in a study of cytomegalovirus exposure and HLA in healthy donors. PCR involved 60 Vbeta and 13 Jbeta primers. The table came from immunoSEQ multiplex PCR; TCRdb's copy has only in-frame clones and leaves some out. The sample has 130,000 or so clones. The sample consisted of PBMCs. These receptors were collected from a woman in her thirties or forties in good health and CMV-seronegative.

V is TRBV27 and J is TRBJ2-7; 7 positions match TRBD1. V gave up 6 bases and J gave up 0 bases; unmatched junction bases: 2. In germline, CDR1 is MNHEY, CDR2 SMNVEV (reference sequence). This CDR3 contains 13 residues. The CDR3 here is CASRGQFSYEQYV. The CDR3 region has the DNA TGTGCCAGCAGGGGACAGTTCTCCTACGAGCAGTACGTC.

V gene TRBV5-1 combines with J gene TRBJ2-3; the D gene is possibly TRBD2 (6 bases). The CDR3 is 14 amino acids. The V gene's germline CDR1 is SGHRS and CDR2 YFSETQ. Trimming removed 7 bases from V and 5 bases from J, with 17 bases in between. The DNA for the CDR3 is TGCGCCAGCGTTCTCCGGGGGTCGGGAGATACGCAGTATTTT. Encoded protein: CASVLRGSGDTQYF.

The chain recombines TRBV2 with TRBJ1-3, with D possibly matching TRBD1 (5 bases). In germline, CDR1 is SNHLY, CDR2 FYNNEI. Deletions cut 8 bases from V and 5 bases from J, with 13 bases between. This CDR3 comprises 13 residues. The chain's CDR3 is CASEHRSRNTIYF. The CDR3 bases are TGTGCCAGCGAGCACAGGTCAAGAAACACCATATATTTT.

The CDR3 region has the DNA TGTGCCACCAGCAGAGGGCGGGACGGACTTAATCAGCCCCAGCATTTT. The encoded protein is CATSRGRDGLNQPQHF. This rearrangement joins TRBV15 to TRBJ1-5; the D gene is possibly TRBD1 (5 bases). The V gene lost 1 base and the J gene lost 4 bases, with 14 bases spanning the gap. Germline lookup yields CDR1 LNHNV and CDR2 YYDKDF (reference sequence). The CDR3 length is 16 residues.

The J gene is TRBJ2-2, the V gene TRBV19; 9 nucleotides line up with TRBD1. CDR3 length: 15 residues. J was trimmed by 6 bases and V by 6 bases; bases with no gene match: 8. Germline assignment: CDR1 LNHDA and CDR2 SQIVND (reference sequence). CDR3 nucleotides: TGTGCCAGTAGGGGGGGACAGGGTGGCGCCGGGGAGCTGTTTTTT. Translated, it gives CASRGGQGGAGELFF.

The rearrangement links TRBV7-6 to TRBJ2-6, with 9 bases matching TRBD1. The CDR3 consists of 18 residues. Per germline, CDR1 SGHVS and CDR2 FNYEAQ. J lost 0 bases, V lost 6 bases, and 9 bases had no gene match. The CDR3 sequence: CASRKLQGASSGANVLTF. In DNA form, the CDR3 reads TGTGCCAGCAGGAAACTACAGGGGGCTAGCTCTGGGGCCAACGTCCTGACTTTC.

The V and J genes are TRBV7-3 and TRBJ1-2; 8 bases are a match to TRBD1. The junction had 9 bases not matched to a gene; V was cut back by 5 bases and J by 4 bases. The CDR3 length is 15 residues. Germline loops: CDR1 SGHTA, CDR2 FQGTGA. The CDR3 sequence: CASSPYRQGAYGYTF. DNA of the CDR3: TGTGCCAGCAGCCCTTACCGGCAGGGGGCCTATGGCTACACCTTC.

The V and J genes are TRBV19 and TRBJ2-5; TRBD1 is a possible D gene (6 bases). Trimming removed 8 bases from V and 1 base from J, with 14 bases in between. The CDR3 runs 14 residues. Germline V gene data show CDR1 as LNHDA and CDR2 as SQIVND (reference sequence). This chain's CDR3 is CASGSGTIQETQYF. The CDR3 DNA reads TGTGCCAGTGGATCCGGGACAATCCAAGAGACCCAGTACTTC.

V and J are TRBV15 and TRBJ1-1; D ambiguous. V shed 5 bases and J shed 8 bases, with 12 bases lying between them. The CDR3 is 12 amino acids. Germline V CDR1 and CDR2: LNHNV, YYDKDF (reference sequence). The CDR3 loop is CATSSSGREAFF. Written as DNA, the CDR3 is TGTGCCACCAGCTCCTCCGGGAGGGAAGCTTTCTTT.

This chain uses TRBV6-5 with TRBJ2-1; 11 nucleotides agree with TRBD2. The germline V gene has CDR1 MNHEY and CDR2 SVGAGI. The ends lost 2 bases at V and 7 bases at J; junction bases unmatched: 1. This CDR3 spans 14 amino acids. The CDR3 DNA is TGTGCCAGCAGTTACACTAGCGGGGGTAATGAGCAGTTCTTC. Its protein is CASSYTSGGNEQFF.

The J gene is TRBJ2-7, the V gene TRBV7-6, with D perhaps matching TRBD2 (6 bases). Germline values: CDR1 SGHVS, CDR2 FNYEAQ. CDR3 length: 15 amino acids. The ends were cut back, 4 bases at V and 3 bases at J, with 16 bases in the middle. CDR3: CASSSGVEKGYEQYF. Written as DNA, the CDR3 is TGTGCCAGCAGCTCGGGGGTGGAGAAGGGCTACGAGCAGTACTTC.

This chain uses TRBV7-2 with TRBJ1-1, with D possibly being TRBD1 (6 bases). V shed 10 bases and J shed 4 bases, with 19 bases lying between them. The CDR3 is 14 amino acids. Germline loops: CDR1 SGHTA, CDR2 FQGNSA. The CDR3, as DNA: TGTGCCATCTCCCTAAGGACAGCCCCCACTGAAGCTTTCTTT. Its protein is CAISLRTAPTEAFF. The whole variable domain, remainder taken from reference TRBV7-2 and TRBJ1-1, is GAGVSQSPSNKVTEKGKDVELRCDPISGHTALYWYRQSLGQGLEFLIYFQGNSAPDKSGLPSDRFSAERTGGSVSTLTIQRTQQEDSAVYLCAISLRTAPTEAFFGQGTRLTVV.

The chain employs TRBV5-4 and TRBJ2-2; 7 bases agree with TRBD1. This CDR3 region has 14 residues. CDR1 and CDR2 (germline): SGHNT, YYREEE (reference sequence). V dropped 5 bases and J dropped 2; count of bases not matched to a gene: 3. CDR3 in DNA: TGTGCCAGCAGAAGGGACAGTAACACCGGGGAGCTGTTTTTT. This codes for CASRRDSNTGELFF.

V is TRBV2 and J is TRBJ2-7, with unresolved D. Trimming took 7 bases from V and 4 from J, leaving 14 bases between them. Germline V gene lookup returns CDR1 SNHLY and CDR2 FYNNEI. This CDR3 spans 13 amino acids. In DNA form, the CDR3 reads TGTGCCAGCAAATCTGCTAGAGAATACGAGCAGTACGTC. It codes for CASKSAREYEQYV.

The chain couples TRBV19 to TRBJ1-1; no clear D gene. The CDR3 length is 13 residues. Per the germline V gene, CDR1 is LNHDA and CDR2 is SQIVND (reference sequence). V dropped 2 bases and J dropped 1 base, with 5 bases sitting between them. Written as DNA, the CDR3 is TGTGCCAGTAGTATATCAAAGAACACTGAAGCTTTCTTT. As protein: CASSISKNTEAFF.

This chain joins TRBV11-2 and TRBJ1-2; D perhaps matches TRBD1 (5 bases). The V gene's germline CDR1 is SGHAT and CDR2 FQNNGV. The CDR3 is made up of 14 amino acids. Trimming pared 5 bases from V and 0 bases from J, leaving 10 bases between. The CDR3 DNA reads TGTGCCAGCAGCACCGGGGGGGCTAACTATGGCTACACCTTC. It is translated as CASSTGGANYGYTF.

The chain employs TRBV15 and TRBJ2-2; 9 positions match TRBD2. The J segment lost 6 bases and the V segment lost 5 bases, leaving 16 bases of the junction unmatched. CDR1 and CDR2 (germline): LNHNV, YYDKDF (reference sequence). The CDR3 extends over 18 amino acids. This chain's CDR3 is CATSSRGASGAGAGELFF. The DNA of the CDR3 is TGTGCCACCAGCTCCAGAGGGGCTAGCGGGGCCGGGGCCGGGGAGCTGTTTTTT.

This chain connects TRBV29-1 to TRBJ2-4; 9 nucleotides match TRBD1. The germline V gene encodes CDR1 SQVTM and CDR2 ANQGSEA. With V trimmed by 6 bases and J by 5 bases, 8 bases remained unmatched. The CDR3 is 14 residues long. CDR3 in DNA: TGCAGCGTCGAACAGGGGGCAGGTGAAAACATTCAGTACTTC. Protein: CSVEQGAGENIQYF.

Points on this clone: The same CDR3 can be traced to other DNA sequences in this sample. The chain links TRBV18 to TRBJ1-1; D remains unclear. The CDR3 runs to 13 residues. The V gene's germline CDR1 is KGHSH and CDR2 LQKENI. V was shortened by 3 bases and J by 2 bases, with 7 bases between the two germline ends. The CDR3 loop is CASSPNSNTEAFF. In nucleotides, the CDR3 is TGTGCCAGCTCACCTAACAGTAACACTGAAGCTTTCTTT.

CDR3 in DNA: TGTGCCAGCAGTTTAGAGGGGGTAGGTTCACCCCTCCACTTT. Translated: CASSLEGVGSPLHF. This chain uses TRBV27 with TRBJ1-6, with D possibly matching TRBD1 (6 bases). Germline V CDR1 and CDR2: MNHEY, SMNVEV (reference sequence). V was pared by 2 bases and J by 9 bases, with 11 bases between. This CDR3 spans 14 amino acids.